A selection of T cell receptor beta chains follows, all from one sample in a study of OX40 agonist ivuxolimab in advanced cancers. Here immunoSEQ multiplex PCR was the method, and the copy in TCRdb shows in-frame clones only, minus some. The sample contains some 27,000 clones, 80% of which appear only once. The sample consisted of CD4+ or CD8+ T cells sorted from blood, taken in a trial of the OX40 agonist ivuxolimab. Receptors originate from an adult with an advanced solid tumor such as melanoma, head and neck, liver or kidney cancer. Both conserved end residues are part of each CDR3. The D gene is left open where the match is weak. Some rows mark clone size as missing; the rest say once, few, many or name a class of expanded clone.

j_call v_call clone_size d_call cdr3_nt cdr3_aa
TRBJ2-5 TRBV29-1 once . TGCAGTTTCAAGCCAGCCTCAGGGTACCAAGAGACCCAGTACTTC CSFKPASGYQETQYF
TRBJ2-7 TRBV6-1 . . TGTGCCAGCAGTCCGAGGGGACCCTACGAGCAGTACTTC CASSPRGPYEQYF
TRBJ1-2 TRBV4-1 . . TGCGCCAGCAGCCACTCGCAGGGCTACACCTTC CASSHSQGYTF
TRBJ2-5 TRBV11-2 . . TGTGCCAGCAGCTTTACGGAAGGAGAGACCCAGTACTTC CASSFTEGETQYF
TRBJ2-5 TRBV27 . . TGTGCCAGCAGTACCGCGGAGACCCAGTACTTC CASSTAETQYF
TRBJ1-2 TRBV6-6 . . TGTGCCAGCAGTTACTCTACGGACCTCTATGGCTACACCTTC CASSYSTDLYGYTF
TRBJ2-7 TRBV21-1 medium-sized . TGTGCCAGCAGCACCCGAGGACAGGCTTGTCCCTACGAGCAGTACTTC CASSTRGQACPYEQYF
TRBJ1-2 TRBV30 . . TGTGCCTGGAGTGCACATCTCGGCCCTAACGGCTACACCTTC CAWSAHLGPNGYTF
TRBJ2-7 TRBV13 . . TGTGCCAGCAGCTTAGCATACGAGCAGTACTTC CASSLAYEQYF
TRBJ1-1 TRBV27 once . TGTGCCAGCAGTTCCGGGACAATGGTGAACACTGAAGCTTTCTTT CASSSGTMVNTEAFF
TRBJ2-3 TRBV6-6 . . TGTGCCAGCAGCCTTCAATTGGCGAGAAGCACAGATACGCAGTATTTT CASSLQLARSTDTQYF
TRBJ2-2 TRBV4-2 . TRBD2 TGTGCCAGCAGCCTACTAGCGGGGGGAACCGGGGAGCTGTTTTTT CASSLLAGGTGELFF
TRBJ2-7 TRBV4-3 . . TGCGCCAGCAGCCAAGAGGACAGCTCCTACGAGCAGTACTTC CASSQEDSSYEQYF